Listed here are 4 T cell receptor beta chains from one sample, sequenced in a study of cytomegalovirus exposure and HLA in healthy donors. It was with 60 Vbeta and 13 Jbeta primers that the PCR ran. Measured with immunoSEQ multiplex PCR; TCRdb has only the in-frame clones, and not every one. The sample shows tens of thousands of clones, 10% of them seen only once. Sequencing was done on a sample of PBMCs. These receptors were taken from a man aged 55 to 70 in good health and CMV-seropositive.

This clone turned up a few times. This same CDR3 is encoded by further DNA sequences in the sample. The genes are TRBV30 and TRBJ2-7; 7 positions match TRBD2. After removal of 4 bases from V and 4 bases from J, the junction contained 16 bases not matched to a gene. The CDR3 is 16 residues long. In germline, CDR1 is GTSNPN, CDR2 SVGIG (reference sequence). CDR3 bases: TGTGCCTGGACCCGGGGAGCGGGAAGGGTGAAGTACGAGCAGTACTTC. This sequence encodes CAWTRGAGRVKYEQYF.

CDR3 loop: CASRGGRGRASGFSYEQYF. The CDR3 nucleotides read TGTGCCAGCAGAGGGGGTCGCGGGAGGGCCTCGGGTTTCTCCTACGAGCAGTACTTC. This chain links TRBV27 with TRBJ2-7; 9 bases match TRBD2. V trimming: 6 bases; J trimming: 0 bases; junction bases outside the gene matches: 18. The CDR3 sequence is 19 residues long. The germline V gene has CDR1 MNHEY and CDR2 SMNVEV (reference sequence).

The J gene is TRBJ2-1, the V gene TRBV18; 10 bases map to TRBD2. Trimming took 3 bases from V and 1 from J; bases not matched to a gene: 3. In germline, CDR1 is KGHSH, CDR2 LQKENI. CDR3 size: 16 residues. The CDR3 sequence is CASSPELAGSYNEQFF. As DNA, the CDR3 is TGTGCCAGCTCACCCGAACTAGCGGGATCCTACAATGAGCAGTTCTTC. Complete variable domain (other parts from reference TRBV18 and TRBJ2-1): NAGVMQNPRHLVRRRGQEARLRCSPMKGHSHVYWYRQLPEEGLKFMVYLQKENIIDESGMPKERFSAEFPKEGPSILRIQQVVRGDSAAYFCASSPELAGSYNEQFFGPGTRLTVL.

V is TRBV6-1 and J is TRBJ2-3; 9 nucleotides line up with TRBD2. V shed 4 bases and J 5 bases; nucleotides not matched to a gene: 13. The CDR3 consists of 17 residues. Germline V gene data show CDR1 as MNHNS and CDR2 as SASEGT. CDR3 sequence: CASSGSGVAGAVDTQYF. In DNA, the CDR3 is TGTGCCAGCAGTGGCTCGGGGGTAGCGGGAGCTGTAGATACGCAGTATTTT.